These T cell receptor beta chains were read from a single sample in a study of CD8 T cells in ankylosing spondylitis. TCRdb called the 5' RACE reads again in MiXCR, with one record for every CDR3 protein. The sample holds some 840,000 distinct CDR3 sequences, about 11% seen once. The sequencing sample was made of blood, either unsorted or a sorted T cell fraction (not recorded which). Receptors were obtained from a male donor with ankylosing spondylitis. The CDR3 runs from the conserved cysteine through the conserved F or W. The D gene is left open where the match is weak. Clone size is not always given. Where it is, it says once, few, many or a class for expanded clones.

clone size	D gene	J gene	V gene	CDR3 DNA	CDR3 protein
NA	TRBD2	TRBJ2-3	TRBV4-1	TGCGCCAGCAGCCAAGGGACTAGCGGGGGGGCGAGAACAGATACGCAGTATTTT	CASSQGTSGGARTDTQYF
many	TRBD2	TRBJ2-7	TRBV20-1	TGCAGTGCTAGACCCGGGACTAGCGGCTACGAGCAGTACTTC	CSARPGTSGYEQYF
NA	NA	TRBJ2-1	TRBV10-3	TGTGCCATCAGTGTGTCGGACAGTTACAATGAGCAGTTCTTC	CAISVSDSYNEQFF
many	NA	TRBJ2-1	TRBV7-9	TGTGCCAGCAGTTCTATGGGGGGTGGGTCCTACAATGAGCAGTTCTTC	CASSSMGGGSYNEQFF
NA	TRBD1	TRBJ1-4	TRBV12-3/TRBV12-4	TGTGCCAGCAGTCCAACCGATGACAGGGGACTTTTTAATGAAAAACTGTTTTTT	CASSPTDDRGLFNEKLFF
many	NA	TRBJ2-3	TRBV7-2	TGTGCCAGCAGCTTCAGCGGGACAACCGATACGCAGTATTTT	CASSFSGTTDTQYF
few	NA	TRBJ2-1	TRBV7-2	TGTGCCAGCAGCTTAAACGCCGGGCAGCAGTTCTTC	CASSLNAGQQFF
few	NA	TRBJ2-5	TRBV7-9	TGTGCCAGCAGCATACTGATGGGGACCCAGTACTTC	CASSILMGTQYF
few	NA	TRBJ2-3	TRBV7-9	TGTGCCAGCAGGGTACCAGGCCTCCCCACAGATACGCAGTATTTT	CASRVPGLPTDTQYF
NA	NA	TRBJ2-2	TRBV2	TGTGCCAGCAGTGAATGGGGGCCGAACACCGGGGAGCTGTTTTTT	CASSEWGPNTGELFF
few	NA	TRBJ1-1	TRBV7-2	TGTGCCAGCAGCCCAAGGGACGCGGGATCAGCTTTCTTT	CASSPRDAGSAFF
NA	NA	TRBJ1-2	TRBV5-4	TGTGCCAGCAGCCAGGACATGAGGCAAGACTATGGCTACACCTTC	CASSQDMRQDYGYTF
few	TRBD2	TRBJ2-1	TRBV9	TGTGCCAGCAGCGGCCAAGCGGGGGACAATGAGCAGTTCTTC	CASSGQAGDNEQFF
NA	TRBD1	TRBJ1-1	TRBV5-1	TGCGCCAGCAGCTCACAGGGGGCGGTTGAAGCTTTCTTT	CASSSQGAVEAFF
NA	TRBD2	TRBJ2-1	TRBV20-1	TGCAGTGCTAGGATGGCGGGGGGGCCCCTCAATGAGCAGTTCTTC	CSARMAGGPLNEQFF
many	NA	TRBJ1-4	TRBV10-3	TGTGCCATTTGCCCCGGGGGAAGTGAAAAACTGTTTTTT	CAICPGGSEKLFF
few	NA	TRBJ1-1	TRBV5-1	TGCGCCAGCAGCCCCCCCTTGAACACTGAAGCTTTCTTT	CASSPPLNTEAFF
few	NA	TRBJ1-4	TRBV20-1	TGCAGTGCTAGAAGCTGGCCGGCAAATGAAAAACTGTTTTTT	CSARSWPANEKLFF
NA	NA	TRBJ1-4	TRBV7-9	TGTGCCAGCACCCGGGGGGCGAGCGAAAAACTGTTTTTT	CASTRGASEKLFF
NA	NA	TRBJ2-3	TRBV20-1	TGCAGTGCTAACCGGGGGCTGGCAGATACGCAGTATTTT	CSANRGLADTQYF
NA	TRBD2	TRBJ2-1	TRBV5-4	TGTGCCAGCAGCTTTACTAGCGGAACCTACAATGAGCAGTTCTTC	CASSFTSGTYNEQFF
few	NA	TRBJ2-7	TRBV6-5	TGTGCCAGCAGTTACTCAGGGATCTTTTCCTACGAGCAGTACTTC	CASSYSGIFSYEQYF
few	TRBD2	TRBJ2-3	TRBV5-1	TGCGCCAGCAGCTTGATAGCGGGAGAGGCAGATACGCAGTATTTT	CASSLIAGEADTQYF
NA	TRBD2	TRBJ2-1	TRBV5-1	TGCGCCAGCAGGGGGACTAGCGGGGGCTACAATGAGCAGTTCTTC	CASRGTSGGYNEQFF